The entry below describes one TCR beta chain. Its target is unknown. Template material for TCR beta VDJ and CDR3 profiling consisted of genomic DNA. MiXCR, applied by TCRdb to the reads, yields one record per CDR3 protein. The sample holds 180,000 or so distinct CDR3 sequences, 35% to 50% seen once. The data derive from a study of CD8+CD57+ T cells in acquired aplastic anemia. Study outcomes and limitations: Patients did not significantly differ from controls in CD8+ Simpson's diversity. The number of CD8+ CDR3 sequences shared by patients and controls was twenty-nine.

This clonotype originated in a human donor in good health. Sample: sorted CD4+, CD8+, or CD8+CD57+ T cells (not recorded which) from PBMCs.

CDR3 sequence (DNA): TGTGCCAGCAGTGCTAGTGGACAGGGCCCCTACGAGCAGTACTTC. It is translated as CASSASGQGPYEQYF. The V call is TRBV7-2, the J call TRBJ2-7; TRBD1 aligns across 8 bases. The germline V gene encodes CDR1 SGHTA and CDR2 FQGNSA. Trimming took 6 bases from V and 2 from J; bases not matched to a gene: 9. The CDR3 length is 15 residues.